The clone carrying this T cell receptor (beta chain) appeared a few times. Its antigen is undetermined. This entry is derived from a study of beta chain features in type 1 diabetes. Trimming cost V 4 bases and J 2 bases, with 9 bases left between them. The CDR3 is 13 residues long. Germline lookup yields CDR1 SGHNT and CDR2 YYREEE (reference sequence). Overall study findings and caveats: Type 1 diabetes patients had moderately but significantly shorter TCRB CDR3s in all four CD4+ subsets. HLA influence on TCRB rearrangement stayed unresolved here.

Donors contributed one heparinised blood draw apiece, averaging about 120 mL. Purity exceeded 95% in all sorted populations. Expressed TCRB transcripts were sequenced, since all the RNA that had been isolated was reverse transcribed. TCRdb's copy holds only in-frame clones and misses some; the assay was immunoSEQ multiplex PCR. Seen here are 130,000 to 150,000 clones, around an eighth observed once, and the top ten hold 1.3%. Sequences were obtained from central memory CD4+ T cells from blood. V is TRBV5-4 and J is TRBJ1-1; D gene unclear. This sequence originates from a man aged 18 to 35 with type 1 diabetes. CDR3 DNA sequence: TGTGCCAGCAGCCCACTAATAAACACTGAAGCTTTCTTT. This sequence encodes CASSPLINTEAFF.